This T cell receptor (beta chain) was captured by sequencing in a study of STAT5B mutations in CD4+ large granular lymphocyte leukemia. Study observations and caveats: Patient CD4-sorted repertoires stayed more clonal than healthy ones after leukemic-clone removal.

To note about this clone: Antigen specificity is unknown.

Profiled with immunoSEQ multiplex PCR; TCRdb holds only in-frame clones, not every one. The table lists approximately 36,000 clones, about 80% of them singletons. From germline, CDR1 is SGHRS and CDR2 YFSETQ. V lost 9 bases to trimming and J lost 5 bases; unmatched junction nucleotides: 10. The CDR3 has 14 amino acids. The source is a human donor in good health. The sample was CD4+ T cells from blood buffy coats. V usage is TRBV5-1 and J usage is TRBJ2-1, with 8 positions matching TRBD2. The CDR3 nucleotides read TGCGCCAACGCCTTGACTAGCGTAAACAATGAGCAGTTCTTC. Its translation is CANALTSVNNEQFF. Using reference TRBV5-1 and TRBJ2-1 for the parts outside the CDR3, the full variable domain is KAGVTQTPRYLIKTRGQQVTLSCSPISGHRSVSWYQQTPGQGLQFLFEYFSETQRNKGNFPGRFSGRQFSNSRSEMNVSTLELGDSALYLCANALTSVNNEQFFGPGTRLTVL.